These 20 T cell receptor beta chains originate from one sample sequenced in a study of CD8 T cells in ankylosing spondylitis. Study-level results: The study identified a TCR beta motif of several highly homologous variants that appeared characteristic of ankylosing spondylitis blood.

These receptors have no known antigen. TCRdb itself ran the 5' RACE reads through MiXCR, one entry per CDR3 protein. The table has about 340,000 distinct CDR3 sequences, 8% seen once. The sequencing input was blood, either unsorted or a sorted T cell fraction (not recorded which). These receptors all come from a male donor with ankylosing spondylitis.

The rearrangement joins TRBV3-1 to TRBJ2-7; D gene uncertain. CDR1 LGHDT and CDR2 YNNKEL come from the germline V gene (reference sequence). The CDR3 totals 12 residues. Trimming left V 5 bases short and J 3 bases short, with 8 bases between. The CDR3 sequence: CASSDQIYEQYF. CDR3 bases: TGTGCCAGCAGCGACCAAATCTACGAGCAGTACTTC.

This clonotype came up a few times. This chain links TRBV9 with TRBJ2-3; 7 bases line up with TRBD2. Losses at the gene ends were 5 bases for V and 0 bases for J; bases not matched to a gene: 9. CDR1 and CDR2 from the germline V gene are SGDLS and YYNGEE. The CDR3 has 16 residues. CDR3 DNA: TGTGCCAGCAGGACGGGAGGACCCCTGAGCACAGATACGCAGTATTTT. This encodes CASRTGGPLSTDTQYF. The variable domain in full, completed from reference TRBV9 and TRBJ2-3, reads DSGVTQTPKHLITATGQRVTLRCSPRSGDLSVYWYQQSLDQGLQFLIQYYNGEERAKGNILERFSAQQFPDLHSELNLSSLELGDSALYFCASRTGGPLSTDTQYFGPGTRLTVL.

This clonotype showed up just a few times. The genes are TRBV5-5 and TRBJ2-2; the match to TRBD2 covers 9 bases. This CDR3 is built from 16 residues. V shed 5 bases and J 0 bases; nucleotides not matched to a gene: 5. Germline V gene lookup returns CDR1 SGHKS and CDR2 YYEKEE (reference sequence). The CDR3 loop reads CASRPLAGSNTGELFF. CDR3 DNA sequence: TGTGCCAGCAGACCCCTAGCGGGATCGAACACCGGGGAGCTGTTTTTT.

The table lists this clonotype with a few counts. The chain employs TRBV5-1 and TRBJ2-7; 9 nucleotides agree with TRBD2. CDR3 length equals 18 residues. CDR1 SGHRS and CDR2 YFSETQ come from the germline V gene. J gave up 2 bases and V 1 base, and 13 bases lay outside the gene matches. The CDR3 region is CASSLRSGTSRSTYEQYF. The CDR3 nucleotides read TGCGCCAGCAGCTTGCGATCCGGGACTAGCAGAAGCACCTACGAGCAGTACTTC.

This chain uses TRBV12-3 or TRBV12-4 with TRBJ2-1; D not certain. The V and J ends lost 0 bases and 5 bases respectively, with 8 bases between them. The CDR3 runs to 14 residues. CDR3 region: CASSLAARDNEQFF. DNA for the CDR3: TGTGCCAGCAGTTTAGCGGCGCGAGACAATGAGCAGTTCTTC.

This clonotype was seen more than once but under ten times. The chain recombines TRBV6-5 with TRBJ2-1; D remains ambiguous. Per the germline V gene, CDR1 is MNHEY and CDR2 is SVGAGI. The CDR3 covers 15 residues. V lost 2 bases, J lost 4 bases, and 12 bases lay in between. CDR3 sequence reads: CASSYKAGSYNEQFF. The CDR3 coding sequence is TGTGCCAGCAGTTACAAGGCAGGATCTTACAATGAGCAGTTCTTC.

V and J are TRBV5-1 and TRBJ1-6, with D possibly being TRBD1 (5 bases). The V gene lost 0 bases and the J gene lost 12 bases, with 13 bases spanning the gap. The CDR3 has 14 residues. CDR1 SGHRS and CDR2 YFSETQ come from the germline V gene. In DNA form, the CDR3 reads TGCGCCAGCAGCTTGGAGGGCTTGGGGGGACCCCTCCACTTT. Translated: CASSLEGLGGPLHF.

This clonotype occurred many times. The chain carries TRBV9 and TRBJ2-3, with 8 nucleotides matching TRBD1. Germline CDR1 reads SGDLS; CDR2 reads YYNGEE. The CDR3 runs 16 residues. J gave up 0 bases and V 4 bases, and 7 bases lay outside the gene matches. The CDR3 nucleotides read TGTGCCAGCAGCAACAACCGACAGGGGAGCACAGATACGCAGTATTTT. Translated, it gives CASSNNRQGSTDTQYF. The full variable domain, rest sourced from reference TRBV9 and TRBJ2-3, is DSGVTQTPKHLITATGQRVTLRCSPRSGDLSVYWYQQSLDQGLQFLIQYYNGEERAKGNILERFSAQQFPDLHSELNLSSLELGDSALYFCASSNNRQGSTDTQYFGPGTRLTVL.

This clonotype was recorded a few times. This sequence joins TRBV5-1 and TRBJ1-5, with D unclear. Germline-derived CDR1 and CDR2 are SGHRS and YFSETQ. V lost 3 bases and J lost 1, with 17 bases in between. CDR3 length: 17 amino acids. The CDR3 loop is CASSYKFYLGSNQPQHF. CDR3 in DNA: TGCGCCAGCAGCTATAAATTTTACTTAGGAAGCAATCAGCCCCAGCATTTT.

This clonotype was detected a few times. V is TRBV7-2 and J is TRBJ2-7; unclear D gene. The CDR3 covers 14 residues. Germline V gives CDR1 SGHTA, CDR2 FQGNSA. Deletions cut 1 base from V and 2 bases from J, with 9 bases between. Here the CDR3 reads CASSLGPETYEQYF. The CDR3 DNA sequence: TGTGCCAGCAGCTTAGGCCCCGAGACCTACGAGCAGTACTTC.

In this sample, this clonotype turned up a few times. This chain links TRBV24-1 with TRBJ2-3; 10 bases match TRBD2. The CDR3 sequence is 16 residues long. V gave up 6 bases and J gave up 2 bases; unmatched junction bases: 7. Germline assignment: CDR1 KGHDR and CDR2 SFDVKD. The chain's CDR3 is CATSKRTSGFTDTQYF. The DNA of the CDR3 is TGTGCCACCAGTAAGAGGACTAGCGGATTCACAGATACGCAGTATTTT.

This clonotype has a count of ten or more. The genes are TRBV29-1 and TRBJ2-7, with a weak D call TRBD2 (6 bases). V was clipped by 6 bases and J by 2 bases, with 17 bases between them. This CDR3 has 14 residues. The germline V gene has CDR1 SQVTM and CDR2 ANQGSEA. The CDR3 DNA is TGCAGCGTCGTTATGGGAGGCAATCCCTACGAGCAGTACTTC. This translates into CSVVMGGNPYEQYF.

The sample holds many counts of this clonotype. The chain has TRBV3-1 and TRBJ1-2; TRBD1 might be the D (5 bases). This CDR3 is built from 15 residues. V lost 1 base and J 7 bases, leaving 16 bases between the germline ends. The germline V gene has CDR1 LGHDT and CDR2 YNNKEL (reference sequence). The CDR3 protein is CASSQAATAHFGYTF. The CDR3 DNA follows: TGTGCCAGCAGCCAAGCCGCGACAGCTCATTTTGGCTACACCTTC.

This chain connects TRBV4-2 to TRBJ2-1; maybe TRBD1 (5 bases). This CDR3 is 15 amino acids long. With 0 bases removed from V and 13 bases from J, the gap between germline ends came to 19 bases. Germline V gives CDR1 LGHNA, CDR2 YNFKEQ. The CDR3 nucleotides are TGTGCCAGCAGCCAAGAAGGGGTCGCGCGTCTGACCCAGTTCTTC. Protein product: CASSQEGVARLTQFF.

The V gene is TRBV5-5, the J gene TRBJ1-2, with 8 bases lining up with TRBD1. Germline V gene sequence: CDR1 SGHKS, CDR2 YYEKEE (reference sequence). The V segment lost 3 bases and the J segment 7 bases; nucleotides outside the gene matches: 5. The CDR3 has 13 residues. The CDR3 sequence: CASSYDRGRGYTF. The CDR3 nucleotides read TGTGCCAGCAGCTACGACAGGGGCCGTGGCTACACCTTC.

There are a few counts of this clonotype. V gene TRBV12-3 or TRBV12-4 combines with J gene TRBJ2-3, with unresolved D. CDR3 length equals 15 residues. Deletions cut 8 bases from V and 4 bases from J, with 19 bases between. The CDR3 sequence: CASQRSRAYADTQYF. The CDR3 DNA reads TGTGCCAGCCAACGGTCCAGAGCATACGCAGATACGCAGTATTTT.

In its sample, this clonotype was seen many times. The rearrangement links TRBV20-1 to TRBJ2-1; maybe TRBD1 (5 bases). The germline CDR1 and CDR2 sequences are DFQATT and SNEGSKA (reference sequence). Between the trimmed V and J ends, which lost 1 base and 8 bases, there was a span of 15 bases. This CDR3 is built from 14 residues. The CDR3 bases are TGCAGTGCTAGAGTCCAGGGTGGAATCGATGAGCAGTTCTTC. Translation gives CSARVQGGIDEQFF.

As regards this clonotype: A read error may explain this, as a much larger clone is one base away. The gene calls are TRBV29-1 and TRBJ2-3; the D is unclear. The ends were cut back, 3 bases at V and 0 bases at J, with 16 bases in the middle. The CDR3 contains 16 residues. CDR1 is SQVTM, CDR2 ANQGSEA, per germline. The CDR3 here is CSVDHSATRSTDTQYF. The CDR3 DNA is TGCAGCGTTGATCACAGTGCCACTCGTAGCACAGATACGCAGTATTTT.

This clonotype was recorded a few times. This chain joins TRBV9 and TRBJ2-1, with a weak D call TRBD2 (6 bases). Germline V gene data show CDR1 as SGDLS and CDR2 as YYNGEE. The CDR3 extends over 15 amino acids. V was cut by 0 bases and J by 6 bases, with 13 bases left in between. In DNA, the CDR3 is TGTGCCAGCAGCGTAGTGCCAGGGCGGGGCAATGAGCAGTTCTTC. This sequence encodes CASSVVPGRGNEQFF. Complete variable domain (other parts from reference TRBV9 and TRBJ2-1): DSGVTQTPKHLITATGQRVTLRCSPRSGDLSVYWYQQSLDQGLQFLIQYYNGEERAKGNILERFSAQQFPDLHSELNLSSLELGDSALYFCASSVVPGRGNEQFFGPGTRLTVL.

The rearrangement uses TRBV19 and TRBJ2-1, with D perhaps matching TRBD2 (6 bases). The CDR3 contains 13 residues. Germline assignment: CDR1 LNHDA and CDR2 SQIVND (reference sequence). The germline V and J ends were trimmed by 5 bases and 6 bases, with 11 bases remaining between them. This chain's CDR3 is CASSPRLVNEQFF. CDR3 DNA: TGTGCCAGTAGTCCGCGACTAGTCAATGAGCAGTTCTTC.